This is a list of T cell receptor beta chains from one sample in a study of blood T cell repertoires in COVID-19. Some clones are missing from TCRdb's copy, which holds only in-frame ones; the method was immunoSEQ multiplex PCR. The sample has about 170,000 clones; roughly 88% are singletons. The sample consisted of peripheral blood. All receptors come from a man aged 60 to 75 who had recovered from COVID-19. The CDR3 runs from the conserved cysteine through the conserved F or W. D genes are given only for firm matches. Rows may omit the clone size; those that give it use once, few, many or a size class.

>-|-|TRBV5-1|TRBJ1-1
TGCGCCAGCAGCCCAAATATACTGAAGAACACTGAAGCTTTCTTT
CASSPNILKNTEAFF
>TRBD2|-|TRBV14|TRBJ2-7
TGTGCCAGCAGCTCCGAGACTAGCGGGGGGGCTAACGAGCAGTACTTC
CASSSETSGGANEQYF
>-|-|TRBV10-3|TRBJ2-3
TGTGCCATCAGCAGGGGGGCGGACACAGATACGCAGTATTTT
CAISRGADTDTQYF
>TRBD1|once|TRBV7-2|TRBJ2-2
TGTGCCAGCAGCGGCGGGGACAGGTTGACCGGGGAGCTGTTTTTT
CASSGGDRLTGELFF
>-|-|TRBV3-1/TRBV3-2|TRBJ1-2
TGTGCCAGCACCACAAGCTCGGGGGGGAAAGGCTATGGCTACACCTTC
CASTTSSGGKGYGYTF
>TRBD2|-|TRBV7-2|TRBJ2-5
TGTGCCAGCAGGGGGGGGGAAGAGACCCAGTACTTC
CASRGGEETQYF
>-|-|TRBV6-5|TRBJ2-5
TGTGCCAGCAGTTTGGGCAGACCCCCGGAGACCCAGTACTTC
CASSLGRPPETQYF
>-|-|TRBV4-3|TRBJ2-3
TGCGCCAGCAGCCAATCCTCGGTTGCAGATACGCAGTATTTT
CASSQSSVADTQYF
>-|-|TRBV7-3|TRBJ2-1
TGTGCCAGCAGCTTAAACCAGCGGAGCTCCTACAATGAGCAGTTCTTC
CASSLNQRSSYNEQFF
>TRBD1|-|TRBV6-5|TRBJ2-3
TGTGCCAGCAGCCTCTCGACCGGGACAGGCACGCAGTATTTT
CASSLSTGTGTQYF
>-|-|TRBV3-1/TRBV3-2|TRBJ2-4
TGTGCCAGCAGCCAGGGGGCACGTAACATTCAGTACTTC
CASSQGARNIQYF
>TRBD2|-|TRBV3-1/TRBV3-2|TRBJ2-1
TGTGCCAGCAGCCATCGGGGGGGTGACAATGAGCAGTTCTTC
CASSHRGGDNEQFF
>-|-|TRBV24-1|TRBJ2-2
TGTGCCACCAGCAGCGTGGAGGCTCCCCACACCGGGGAGCTGTTTTTT
CATSSVEAPHTGELFF
>TRBD1|-|TRBV29-1|TRBJ2-1
TGCAGCGTTATCGAGGGGGCCCTAGGGAATGAGCAGTTCTTC
CSVIEGALGNEQFF
>TRBD1|-|TRBV5-1|TRBJ1-2
TGCGCCAGCAGCCAAACGGGACAGCGCTTAGATGGCTACACCTTC
CASSQTGQRLDGYTF
>TRBD2|-|TRBV4-1|TRBJ2-7
TGCGCCAGCAGCCAAGACCCGGGGGGGCGGTACGAGCAGTACTTC
CASSQDPGGRYEQYF
>-|once|TRBV4-3|TRBJ2-5
TGCGCCAGCAGCCAAATGACAGGTCAAGAGACCCAGTACTTC
CASSQMTGQETQYF
>TRBD1|-|TRBV30|TRBJ1-1
TGTGCCTGGAGTAGGACAGGGGTTCACACTGAAGCTTTCTTT
CAWSRTGVHTEAFF
>-|-|TRBV9|TRBJ2-3
TGTGCCAGCAGCCTCGAATTGCGTCGCGTTGGTAGCACAGATACGCAGTATTTT
CASSLELRRVGSTDTQYF
>-|-|TRBV6-1|TRBJ2-7
TGTGCCAGCAGTGACCGGGGGGCCGACTACGAGCAGTACTTC
CASSDRGADYEQYF
>-|-|TRBV6-2/TRBV6-3|TRBJ1-1
TGTGCCAGCAGACCTAATTCCGTGTCCAACACTGAAGCTTTCTTT
CASRPNSVSNTEAFF
>TRBD1|-|TRBV15|TRBJ2-7
TGTGCCACCAGCAGAGAACGGGACAGGGCCTACGAGCAGTACTTC
CATSRERDRAYEQYF
>-|-|TRBV13|TRBJ1-2
TGTGCCAGCAGCTTATCAGGGTATGGCTACACCTTC
CASSLSGYGYTF
>-|-|TRBV29-1|TRBJ2-2
TGCAGCGTTGATGGTAGCAGTCCCACCGGGGAGCTGTTTTTT
CSVDGSSPTGELFF
>TRBD1|-|TRBV27|TRBJ1-2
TGTGCCAGCAGTGGGAGACAGGGATGGAGCTATGGCTACACCTTC
CASSGRQGWSYGYTF
>-|-|TRBV9|TRBJ2-7
TGTGCCAGCCTTGGACGGGGTTACGAGCAGTACTTC
CASLGRGYEQYF
>-|-|TRBV18|TRBJ2-7
TGTGCCAGCTCACCTAAGGTGTCGCAGGGCCTGGCCGAGCAGTACTTC
CASSPKVSQGLAEQYF
>TRBD2|-|TRBV12-5|TRBJ2-1
TGTGCTAGTGGTTTGGAAAGCGGGGGGGCCAATGAGCAGTTCTTC
CASGLESGGANEQFF
>-|-|TRBV30|TRBJ2-2
TGTGCCTGGAGTGTAGCAGGCGTTTCCGGGGAGCTGTTTTTT
CAWSVAGVSGELFF
>TRBD1|-|TRBV9|TRBJ1-2
TGTGCCAGCAGCGCAGAGGGGCAGGGGGCTTATGGCTACACCTTC
CASSAEGQGAYGYTF
>-|-|TRBV14|TRBJ2-6
TGTGCCAGCAGCCAAGAGAGGGTCCCCGGGGCCAACGTCCTGACTTTC
CASSQERVPGANVLTF
>-|-|TRBV4-3|TRBJ2-7
TGCGCCAGCAGCCAAGGCAACCCTAGGAACCAATACGAGCAGTACTTC
CASSQGNPRNQYEQYF
>TRBD1|-|TRBV6-2/TRBV6-3|TRBJ2-1
TGTGCCAGCAGTTACCGGGACAGAGACTACAATGAGCAGTTCTTC
CASSYRDRDYNEQFF
>-|-|TRBV6-1|TRBJ1-3
TGTGCCAGCAGTGAAGCCCTTGGCGACACTGGAAACACCATATATTTT
CASSEALGDTGNTIYF